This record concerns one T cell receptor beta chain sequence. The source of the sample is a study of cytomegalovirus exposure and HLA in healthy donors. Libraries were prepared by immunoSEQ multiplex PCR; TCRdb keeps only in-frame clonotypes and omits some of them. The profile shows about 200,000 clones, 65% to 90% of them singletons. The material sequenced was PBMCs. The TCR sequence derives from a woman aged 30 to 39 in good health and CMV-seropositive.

DNA of the CDR3: TGTGCCAGCAGTTTATATCGGGCCTCGGGAACTGAAGCTTTCTTT. This gives the protein CASSLYRASGTEAFF. This rearrangement joins TRBV27 to TRBJ1-1, with D unresolved. CDR3 length: 15 amino acids. Germline-derived CDR1 and CDR2 are MNHEY and SMNVEV (reference sequence). V dropped 1 base and J dropped 5 bases, with 14 bases sitting between them.